A single sample is the source of the 31 T cell receptor beta chains below, sequenced in a study of blood T cell repertoires in COVID-19. Data came from immunoSEQ multiplex PCR; TCRdb stores just in-frame clones and leaves some out. The data contain fewer than 350,000 clones, approximately 91% of them singletons. Sequenced material: PBMCs or T cells enriched from blood (not recorded which). The receptors stem from a woman aged 35 to 49 with acute COVID-19.

The chain joins TRBV5-1 to TRBJ2-1, with unresolved D. The germline gives CDR1 SGHRS, CDR2 YFSETQ. Trimming removed 0 bases at V and 1 base at J, with 14 bases between. The CDR3 length is 17 residues. For the CDR3, the DNA is TGCGCCAGCAGCTTGGAGGTTTCGGCGGTTTCCTACAATGAGCAGTTCTTC. Translated: CASSLEVSAVSYNEQFF.

The rearrangement joins TRBV6-4 to TRBJ2-2; possible D gene TRBD2, 6 bases. V lost 5 bases, J lost 0 bases, and 10 bases lay in between. CDR3 size: 15 residues. The germline V gene encodes CDR1 MRHNA and CDR2 SNTAGT. This chain's CDR3 is CASSRDSANTGELFF. In DNA form, the CDR3 reads TGTGCCAGCAGTCGGGACTCCGCGAACACCGGGGAGCTGTTTTTT.

This chain links TRBV29-1 with TRBJ1-5; 7 bases map to TRBD1. The V gene end was trimmed by 4 bases and the J gene end by 5 bases; junction bases not matched to a gene: 5. CDR1 and CDR2 from the germline V gene are SQVTM and ANQGSEA. This CDR3 is built from 13 residues. CDR3 sequence reads: CSVAGQWDQPQHF. The CDR3 bases are TGCAGCGTTGCGGGACAGTGGGATCAGCCCCAGCATTTT.

This CDR3 reads CASSKRQQGAGFTEAFF. CDR3 sequence (DNA): TGCGCCAGCAGCAAACGACAACAGGGGGCAGGGTTCACTGAAGCTTTCTTT. The chain joins TRBV5-1 to TRBJ1-1; 9 bases map to TRBD1. The V segment lost 4 bases and the J segment 4 bases; nucleotides outside the gene matches: 14. The CDR3 spans 17 residues. Germline CDR1 and CDR2: SGHRS and YFSETQ.

J is TRBJ1-1 and V is TRBV11-3; TRBD1 agrees at 7 bases. V gave up 0 bases and J gave up 5 bases; unmatched junction bases: 15. The CDR3 spans 18 residues. From germline, CDR1 is SGHNT and CDR2 YENEEA. The CDR3, as DNA: TGTGCCAGCAGCTTAGACCTCCCTATGACAGGGAGCTTGACTGAAGCTTTCTTT. Translating it yields CASSLDLPMTGSLTEAFF.

The chain has TRBV7-3 and TRBJ2-1; 11 bases agree with TRBD2. The CDR3 loop spans 15 amino acids. Losses at the gene ends were 2 bases for V and 9 bases for J; bases not matched to a gene: 6. The germline V gene encodes CDR1 SGHTA and CDR2 FQGTGA. This CDR3 reads CASSLGLAGGREQFF. Here the CDR3 DNA reads TGTGCCAGCAGCTTAGGGCTAGCGGGGGGCCGTGAGCAGTTCTTC.

The chain employs TRBV6-5 and TRBJ1-1; no reliable D call. The CDR3 has 12 amino acids. Germline CDR1 is MNHEY and CDR2 is SVGAGI. V was shortened by 7 bases and J by 8 bases, with 14 bases between the two germline ends. Here the CDR3 reads CASIEGRREAFF. The DNA for the CDR3 is TGTGCCAGCATCGAAGGTAGGAGAGAAGCTTTCTTT.

The gene calls are TRBV30 and TRBJ1-2; unclear D gene. The CDR3 has 13 amino acids. Germline assignment: CDR1 GTSNPN and CDR2 SVGIG (reference sequence). V was pared by 5 bases and J by 1 base, with 11 bases between. The CDR3: CAWGAFSNYGYTF. CDR3 coding DNA: TGTGCCTGGGGAGCGTTTAGTAACTATGGCTACACCTTC.

The chain combines TRBV29-1 with TRBJ2-2, with a possible D match to TRBD1 (5 bases). From germline, CDR1 is SQVTM and CDR2 ANQGSEA. This CDR3 has 13 residues. The V end was cut by 6 bases, the J end by 5 bases, with 13 bases between. CDR3: CSVAPQGTGELFF. The CDR3 DNA is TGCAGCGTCGCTCCGCAGGGTACCGGGGAGCTGTTTTTT.

V gene TRBV2 combines with J gene TRBJ2-1; TRBD2 might be the D (6 bases). Germline V CDR1 and CDR2: SNHLY, FYNNEI. CDR3 length equals 13 residues. Trimming took 6 bases from V and 8 from J, leaving 14 bases between them. CDR3 loop: CASRETSFDEQFF. CDR3 sequence (DNA): TGTGCCAGCAGGGAAACTAGCTTCGATGAGCAGTTCTTC. The whole variable domain, filled in from reference TRBV2 and TRBJ2-1, reads EPEVTQTPSHQVTQMGQEVILRCVPISNHLYFYWYRQILGQKVEFLVSFYNNEISEKSEIFDDQFSVERPDGSNFTLKIRSTKLEDSAMYFCASRETSFDEQFFGPGTRLTVL.

The rearrangement joins TRBV7-9 to TRBJ2-2, with D maybe TRBD1 (5 bases). The CDR3 runs 13 residues. The V end lost 8 bases, the J end lost 2 bases, and 9 bases lay between the germline ends. Germline CDR1 reads SEHNR; CDR2 reads FQNEAQ (reference sequence). The CDR3 sequence: CASGADNTGELFF. The CDR3 DNA reads TGTGCCAGCGGGGCCGATAACACCGGGGAGCTGTTTTTT.

The chain is built from TRBV5-4 and TRBJ2-3; the D gene is possibly TRBD2 (5 bases). V lost 2 bases, J lost 9 bases, and 28 bases lay in between. Germline V lookup: CDR1 SGHNT, CDR2 YYREEE (reference sequence). The CDR3 runs to 18 residues. DNA for the CDR3: TGTGCCAGCAGCTTAGGACTTGGAACGGGTGTCGGCTCGGAAACGCAGTATTTT. Its protein product is CASSLGLGTGVGSETQYF.

This rearrangement joins TRBV4-2 to TRBJ2-2; 13 nucleotides match TRBD2. V was pared by 2 bases and J by 4 bases, with 7 bases of the junction left unmatched. This CDR3 comprises 18 residues. The V gene's germline CDR1 is LGHNA and CDR2 YNFKEQ. CDR3 sequence reads: CASSQITSGRDTTGELFF. The CDR3 DNA sequence: TGTGCCAGCAGCCAAATAACTAGCGGGAGGGATACCACCGGGGAGCTGTTTTTT.

The gene calls are TRBV19 and TRBJ1-4; the D gene is possibly TRBD1 (5 bases). CDR3 length: 16 amino acids. The germline gives CDR1 LNHDA, CDR2 SQIVND (reference sequence). V gave up 6 bases and J gave up 8 bases, with 22 bases separating them. The CDR3 reads CASSRQGLKGWEKLFF. CDR3 coding DNA: TGTGCCAGTAGCCGGCAGGGACTAAAGGGGTGGGAAAAACTGTTTTTT.

This sequence joins TRBV27 and TRBJ2-1; 9 bases are a match to TRBD2. The V and J ends lost 2 bases and 5 bases, in that order; junction bases with no gene match: 10. This CDR3 has 17 residues. The germline CDR1 and CDR2 sequences are MNHEY and SMNVEV (reference sequence). CDR3 bases: TGTGCCAGCAGTTTACCCTTAATAGCGGGGGTAAACAATGAGCAGTTCTTC. Protein: CASSLPLIAGVNNEQFF.

V is TRBV5-1 and J is TRBJ2-2; D call uncertain. The CDR3 totals 13 residues. The ends were cut back, 4 bases at V and 3 bases at J, with 7 bases in the middle. Germline assignment: CDR1 SGHRS and CDR2 YFSETQ. The CDR3, as DNA: TGCGCCAGCAGCCTTTCGGACACCGGGGAGCTGTTTTTT. It specifies CASSLSDTGELFF.

The chain joins TRBV7-9 to TRBJ2-7; 14 bases are shared with TRBD2. CDR1 is SEHNR and CDR2 is FQNEAQ in the germline V gene (reference sequence). This CDR3 region has 19 residues. V trimming: 1 base; J trimming: 3 bases; junction bases outside the gene matches: 11. The CDR3 spells CASSLDRTSGRPDVYEQYF. As DNA, the CDR3 is TGTGCCAGCAGCTTAGATAGGACTAGCGGGAGGCCCGATGTCTACGAGCAGTACTTC.

V gene TRBV4-3 combines with J gene TRBJ2-1; TRBD2 agrees at 8 bases. V lost 5 bases to trimming and J lost 6 bases; unmatched junction nucleotides: 6. In germline, CDR1 is LGHNA, CDR2 YSLEER. CDR3 length equals 14 residues. This chain's CDR3 is CASSSGTSSNEQFF. CDR3 nucleotides: TGCGCCAGCAGCTCCGGGACTAGTTCCAATGAGCAGTTCTTC.

The CDR3 sequence is CASSLVSSGQETQYF. In DNA form, the CDR3 reads TGCGCCAGCAGCTTGGTTTCTAGCGGTCAAGAGACCCAGTACTTC. The chain has TRBV5-1 and TRBJ2-5; 7 bases align to TRBD2. CDR3 length: 15 amino acids. V trimming: 0 bases; J trimming: 2 bases; junction bases outside the gene matches: 4. Germline V lookup: CDR1 SGHRS, CDR2 YFSETQ.

This rearrangement joins TRBV7-2 to TRBJ2-7, with 7 bases matching TRBD1. Germline CDR1 SGHTA, CDR2 FQGNSA. J lost 0 bases, V lost 1 base, and 3 bases had no gene match. The CDR3 loop spans 15 amino acids. CDR3 residues: CASSLVGDSSYEQYF. CDR3 DNA sequence: TGTGCCAGCAGCTTAGTTGGGGACAGCTCCTACGAGCAGTACTTC.

This sequence joins TRBV24-1 and TRBJ1-2; the match to TRBD1 covers 9 bases. CDR3 length equals 12 residues. Germline V gene sequence: CDR1 KGHDR, CDR2 SFDVKD. Unmatched junction bases numbered 6, after V lost 9 bases and J lost 8 bases. CDR3 amino acids: CATQGQGGGYTF. The CDR3 nucleotides read TGTGCCACCCAGGGACAGGGTGGAGGCTACACCTTC.

The J gene is TRBJ2-1, the V gene TRBV6-1; weak D call: TRBD1 (5 bases). Germline-derived CDR1 and CDR2 are MNHNS and SASEGT. The V end was cut by 1 base, the J end by 1 base, with 8 bases between. This CDR3 has 15 amino acids. The DNA of the CDR3 is TGTGCCAGCAGTGAAGAAGCAGGGTCCTACAATGAGCAGTTCTTC. Translating gives CASSEEAGSYNEQFF.

The J gene is TRBJ1-2, the V gene TRBV30; 7 bases line up with TRBD1. The germline V gene encodes CDR1 GTSNPN and CDR2 SVGIG (reference sequence). The CDR3 consists of 13 residues. This CDR3 reads CVLSLARGYGYTF. The DNA of the CDR3 is TGTGTCTTAAGCCTGGCCAGGGGGTATGGCTACACCTTC.

A single count supports this clone. The chain uses TRBV1 and TRBJ1-1. TRBV1 is labeled a pseudogene. The CDR3 covers 17 residues. Here the CDR3 DNA reads TGCACCAGCAGCCACGCCTACCGAGGGCAATATTGCACTGAAGCTTTCTTT. Translated: CTSSHAYRGQYCTEAFF.

The rearrangement joins TRBV19 to TRBJ1-2; possible D gene TRBD1, 5 bases. CDR1 and CDR2 (germline): LNHDA, SQIVND (reference sequence). V gave up 7 bases and J gave up 5 bases, with 14 bases separating them. The CDR3 extends over 13 amino acids. The CDR3: CASMISTGYGYTF. The CDR3 nucleotides read TGTGCCAGTATGATCTCTACAGGTTATGGCTACACCTTC.

The chain recombines TRBV7-6 with TRBJ2-3, with 9 bases lining up with TRBD1. J was trimmed by 0 bases and V by 5 bases; bases with no gene match: 9. Germline V gene lookup returns CDR1 SGHVS and CDR2 FNYEAQ. The CDR3 runs to 17 residues. As DNA, the CDR3 is TGTGCCAGCAGCCCAGAACAGGGGGCGGGTAGCACAGATACGCAGTATTTT. Protein: CASSPEQGAGSTDTQYF.

The genes are TRBV5-1 and TRBJ1-1; tentatively, D is TRBD1 (6 bases). Germline loops: CDR1 SGHRS, CDR2 YFSETQ. The length of the CDR3 is 15 residues. Trimming removed 4 bases at V and 2 bases at J, with 15 bases between. The CDR3 loop is CASSPPGQQNTEAFF. The CDR3 bases are TGCGCCAGCAGCCCGCCGGGACAACAAAACACTGAAGCTTTCTTT. Full variable domain (outside the CDR3, taken from reference TRBV5-1 and TRBJ1-1): KAGVTQTPRYLIKTRGQQVTLSCSPISGHRSVSWYQQTPGQGLQFLFEYFSETQRNKGNFPGRFSGRQFSNSRSEMNVSTLELGDSALYLCASSPPGQQNTEAFFGQGTRLTVV.

This clone was detected a few times. The chain couples TRBV4-2 to TRBJ2-3, with 9 bases aligning to TRBD2. V lost 0 bases and J lost 0; bases outside the gene matches: 4. The CDR3 runs 17 residues. CDR1 LGHNA and CDR2 YNFKEQ come from the germline V gene. For the CDR3, the DNA is TGTGCCAGCAGCCAAGACCCTAGCGGGATTAGCACAGATACGCAGTATTTT. It is translated as CASSQDPSGISTDTQYF.

J is TRBJ2-7 and V is TRBV11-2; TRBD1 agrees at 9 bases. The V gene end was trimmed by 5 bases and the J gene end by 6 bases; junction bases not matched to a gene: 11. The CDR3 spans 15 residues. Germline CDR1 is SGHAT and CDR2 is FQNNGV. CDR3 sequence reads: CASSQNPGQGFEQYF. The CDR3 region has the DNA TGTGCCAGCAGCCAAAATCCGGGACAGGGTTTCGAGCAGTACTTC.

The V gene is TRBV10-3, the J gene TRBJ2-1; 7 bases fit TRBD1. Trimming took 11 bases from V and 1 from J; bases not matched to a gene: 8. This CDR3 has 14 residues. Germline V gene lookup returns CDR1 ENHRY and CDR2 SYGVKD. CDR3 nucleotide sequence: TGTGCCTCGATGGGGACAGAATCCTACAATGAGCAGTTCTTC. This sequence encodes CASMGTESYNEQFF.

In its sample, this clone was seen once. The rearrangement uses TRBV28 and TRBJ2-3; 9 bases line up with TRBD1. The CDR3 runs to 16 residues. J lost 0 bases, V lost 10 bases, and 11 bases had no gene match. The germline CDR1 and CDR2 sequences are MDHEN and SYDVKM. CDR3 region: CATNPWDRASTDTQYF. CDR3 in DNA: TGTGCCACCAACCCTTGGGACAGGGCAAGCACAGATACGCAGTATTTT. Supplemented by reference TRBV28 and TRBJ2-3, the full variable domain reads DVKVTQSSRYLVKRTGEKVFLECVQDMDHENMFWYRQDPGLGLRLIYFSYDVKMKEKGDIPEGYSVSREKKERFSLILESASTNQTSMYLCATNPWDRASTDTQYFGPGTRLTVL.